This is a list of T cell receptor beta chains from one sample in a study of high-grade serous ovarian cancer treatment subgroups. The table came from immunoSEQ multiplex PCR; TCRdb's copy has only in-frame clones and leaves some out. The table shows about 1,000 clones, with 82% occurring only once. Sample: tumor tissue. These receptors all stem from a human donor with high-grade serous ovarian cancer. The CDR3 runs from the conserved cysteine through the conserved F or W. The D gene is left open where the match is weak. Rows may omit the clone size; those that give it use once, few, many or a size class.

v_gene,abundance,d_gene,j_gene,CDR3nt,CDR3aa
TRBV6-4,-,-,TRBJ1-5,TGTGCCAGCAGTGACTGCCAGAACTTCAATCAGCCCCAGCATTTT,CASSDCQNFNQPQHF
TRBV16,-,TRBD1,TRBJ1-2,TGTGCCAGCAGCCAAGGGACAGGGATACCTACCACAAACTATGGCTACACCTTC,CASSQGTGIPTTNYGYTF
TRBV1,-,-,TRBJ2-7,TGCACCAGCAGCCAGGCGACTAGCGGGACATGCTCCTACGAGCAGTACTTC,CTSSQATSGTCSYEQYF
TRBV7-6,-,-,TRBJ2-7,TGTGCCAGCAGCTTAGCCGGGACTGGGAACTACGAGCAGTACTTC,CASSLAGTGNYEQYF
TRBV4-3,-,-,TRBJ1-2,TGCGCCAGCAGCCAGGGGTACTACGAGGGGCTGAACTATGGCTACACCTTC,CASSQGYYEGLNYGYTF
TRBV5-6,-,-,TRBJ2-7,TGTGCCAGCCAGCTTTCCAGGCGGCAGGGGGGAACCTACGAGCAGTACTTC,CASQLSRRQGGTYEQYF
TRBV7-2,-,-,TRBJ2-5,TGTGCCAGCAGCCCCCAGACGACCCAGTACTTC,CASSPQTTQYF
TRBV7-2,-,-,TRBJ1-4,TGTGCCAGCAGAGGAGGGGCGAATGAAAAACTGTTTTTT,CASRGGANEKLFF
TRBV29-1,few,-,TRBJ2-1,TGCAGCGTTCGGGCAGAACACAATGAGCAGTTCTTC,CSVRAEHNEQFF
TRBV19,-,-,TRBJ2-6,TGTGCCACCCAACGGGTTGGGTCTGGGGCCAACGTCCTGACTTTC,CATQRVGSGANVLTF
TRBV21-1,-,-,TRBJ2-5,TGTGCCAGCAGCATTACTAGCGGGGACCAAGAGACCCAGTACTTC,CASSITSGDQETQYF
TRBV7-2,-,-,TRBJ2-3,TGTGCCAGCAGCATAACAGATACGCAGTATTTT,CASSITDTQYF
TRBV28,-,TRBD1,TRBJ2-5,TGTGCCAGTAGTTTATGGGGACAGCAAGAGACCCAGTACTTC,CASSLWGQQETQYF
TRBV5-1,-,-,TRBJ2-3,TGCGCCAGCAGCTTGGAATCCAGCCCAGATACGCAGTATTTT,CASSLESSPDTQYF
TRBV19,-,TRBD1,TRBJ2-5,TGTGCCAGTAGTCCGGGACAGGGGGCGAGGGAGACCCAGTACTTC,CASSPGQGARETQYF
TRBV13,-,-,TRBJ1-5,TGTGCCAGCAGCTTAAGGGGTAATCAGCCCCAGCATTTT,CASSLRGNQPQHF
TRBV7-9,-,TRBD1,TRBJ1-6,TGTGCCAGCAGCTCACACGGGACAGGGGTATCCTATAATTCACCCCTCCACTTT,CASSSHGTGVSYNSPLHF
TRBV6-4,-,-,TRBJ2-3,TGTGCCAGCAGTGACTCCGTGGCCCGGAGCACAGATACGCAGTATTTT,CASSDSVARSTDTQYF
TRBV19,-,-,TRBJ2-7,TGTGCCAGTAGCCTTGCGGGGCTGAGCTCCTACGAGCAGTACTTC,CASSLAGLSSYEQYF
TRBV11-2,-,-,TRBJ2-3,TGTGCCAGCAGCGTCTGGGTAGGGCCAGATACGCAGTATTTT,CASSVWVGPDTQYF
TRBV19,-,-,TRBJ1-1,TGTGCCAGTAGTATAGTGCCCCCAGGGGCCACTGAAGCTTTCTTT,CASSIVPPGATEAFF
TRBV27,-,-,TRBJ2-1,TGTGCCAGCAGTTCCCCGGGTCTAATTGACAATGAGCAGTTCTTC,CASSSPGLIDNEQFF
TRBV25-1,-,TRBD1,TRBJ1-5,TGTGCCAGCAGCGCGGGACAGGGCGTCAATCAGCCCCAGCATTTT,CASSAGQGVNQPQHF
TRBV9,-,-,TRBJ1-1,TGTGCCAGCAGCGTAGGGGTGAGGGATTTGAACACTGAAGCTTTCTTT,CASSVGVRDLNTEAFF
TRBV5-1,-,TRBD1,TRBJ2-5,TGCGCCAGCAGAAGACAGGGGGATACGGCAGAGACCCAGTACTTC,CASRRQGDTAETQYF
TRBV9,-,-,TRBJ2-1,TGTGCCAGCAGCGGGGGGGCGGGTGATTACAATGAGCAGTTCTTC,CASSGGAGDYNEQFF
TRBV7-7,-,-,TRBJ1-3,TGTGCTAGCAGCTCCCGGACAGGAAACACCATATATTTT,CASSSRTGNTIYF
TRBV28,few,-,TRBJ1-2,TGTGCCAGCAGTCTACCCCGGTCTGCCGGCGGAAACTATGGCTACACCTTC,CASSLPRSAGGNYGYTF
TRBV14,-,TRBD1,TRBJ2-1,TGTGCCAGCAGCCCTCCCACGGGACAGGGGTCCTACAATGAGCAGTTCTTC,CASSPPTGQGSYNEQFF
TRBV9,-,TRBD2,TRBJ2-1,TGTGCCAGCAGCACATCCGGGACTAGCGGGAGGAATACCTACAATGAGCAGTTCTTC,CASSTSGTSGRNTYNEQFF
TRBV10-1,-,TRBD2,TRBJ2-3,TGCGCCAGCAGTGAGACCGGGGGGAGCACAGATACGCAGTATTTT,CASSETGGSTDTQYF
TRBV20-1,-,-,TRBJ2-5,TGCAGTGCCCATACCCAAGAGACCCAGTACTTC,CSAHTQETQYF
TRBV18,once,TRBD1,TRBJ1-1,TGTGCCAGCTCACCATCGACGAGGACAGGGGGCGGAGGGGCTTTCTTT,CASSPSTRTGGGGAFF
TRBV14,-,TRBD1,TRBJ2-1,TGTGCCAGCAGCCCTCCCACGGGACAGGGGTCCTACAATGAGCAGCTCTTC,CASSPPTGQGSYNEQLF
TRBV2,few,TRBD1,TRBJ2-5,TGTGCCACGGGACAGGGGGTAGTCTCGGAGACCCAGTACTTC,CATGQGVVSETQYF
TRBV11-2,-,-,TRBJ1-1,TGTGCCAGCAGCGTTGGGGGGAGCACTGAAGCTTTCTTT,CASSVGGSTEAFF
TRBV4-3,-,-,TRBJ2-2,TGCGCCAGCAGCCAAGAGGGCGGGACAAACACCGGGGAGCTGTTTTTT,CASSQEGGTNTGELFF
TRBV5-4,once,-,TRBJ1-2,TGTGCCAGCAGCTTGGAACGCGGGACTAACTATGGCTACACCTTC,CASSLERGTNYGYTF
TRBV5-1,-,-,TRBJ1-3,TGCGCCAGCAGCAACGTCCCCACCTCTGGAAACACCATATATTTT,CASSNVPTSGNTIYF
TRBV9,-,TRBD2,TRBJ2-2,TGTGCCAGCAGCGAAACCGGGACTAGCTTGGCCACCGGGGAGCTGTTTTTT,CASSETGTSLATGELFF
TRBV5-1,once,-,TRBJ1-1,TGCGCCAGCAGCTGGGGTCTGGGGAGGCGGACTGAAGCTTTCTTT,CASSWGLGRRTEAFF
TRBV19,-,TRBD2,TRBJ2-1,TGTGCCAGCTCCGGGGGGAGCTCCTACAATGAGCAGTTCTTC,CASSGGSSYNEQFF
TRBV9,-,-,TRBJ2-2,TGTGCCAGCAGCGTAGGTCTCACCGGGGAGCTGTTTTTT,CASSVGLTGELFF